This T cell receptor beta chain was captured in a study of OX40 agonist ivuxolimab in advanced cancers. The wider study: Cancers in dose escalation were hepatocellular, melanoma, renal cell and head and neck.

Systemic immunosuppression or autoimmune disease history was grounds to exclude patients. Sequenced by immunoSEQ multiplex PCR; TCRdb stores in-frame clones only, minus some. The sample consists of 33,000 or so clones, approximately 89% of them appearing once. The source was CD4+ or CD8+ T cells sorted from blood, collected in a trial of the OX40 agonist ivuxolimab. The sequence was collected from an adult with an advanced solid tumor such as melanoma, head and neck, liver or kidney cancer.

CDR3 nucleotides: TGTGCCAGCAGTTTATCCGGCGGGGTAGGACAGCCCCAGCATTTT. Translation gives CASSLSGGVGQPQHF. The V call is TRBV28, the J call TRBJ1-5; D uncertain. The CDR3 is made up of 15 amino acids. V was trimmed by 1 base and J by 7 bases, leaving 14 bases between them. Germline CDR1 is MDHEN and CDR2 is SYDVKM.